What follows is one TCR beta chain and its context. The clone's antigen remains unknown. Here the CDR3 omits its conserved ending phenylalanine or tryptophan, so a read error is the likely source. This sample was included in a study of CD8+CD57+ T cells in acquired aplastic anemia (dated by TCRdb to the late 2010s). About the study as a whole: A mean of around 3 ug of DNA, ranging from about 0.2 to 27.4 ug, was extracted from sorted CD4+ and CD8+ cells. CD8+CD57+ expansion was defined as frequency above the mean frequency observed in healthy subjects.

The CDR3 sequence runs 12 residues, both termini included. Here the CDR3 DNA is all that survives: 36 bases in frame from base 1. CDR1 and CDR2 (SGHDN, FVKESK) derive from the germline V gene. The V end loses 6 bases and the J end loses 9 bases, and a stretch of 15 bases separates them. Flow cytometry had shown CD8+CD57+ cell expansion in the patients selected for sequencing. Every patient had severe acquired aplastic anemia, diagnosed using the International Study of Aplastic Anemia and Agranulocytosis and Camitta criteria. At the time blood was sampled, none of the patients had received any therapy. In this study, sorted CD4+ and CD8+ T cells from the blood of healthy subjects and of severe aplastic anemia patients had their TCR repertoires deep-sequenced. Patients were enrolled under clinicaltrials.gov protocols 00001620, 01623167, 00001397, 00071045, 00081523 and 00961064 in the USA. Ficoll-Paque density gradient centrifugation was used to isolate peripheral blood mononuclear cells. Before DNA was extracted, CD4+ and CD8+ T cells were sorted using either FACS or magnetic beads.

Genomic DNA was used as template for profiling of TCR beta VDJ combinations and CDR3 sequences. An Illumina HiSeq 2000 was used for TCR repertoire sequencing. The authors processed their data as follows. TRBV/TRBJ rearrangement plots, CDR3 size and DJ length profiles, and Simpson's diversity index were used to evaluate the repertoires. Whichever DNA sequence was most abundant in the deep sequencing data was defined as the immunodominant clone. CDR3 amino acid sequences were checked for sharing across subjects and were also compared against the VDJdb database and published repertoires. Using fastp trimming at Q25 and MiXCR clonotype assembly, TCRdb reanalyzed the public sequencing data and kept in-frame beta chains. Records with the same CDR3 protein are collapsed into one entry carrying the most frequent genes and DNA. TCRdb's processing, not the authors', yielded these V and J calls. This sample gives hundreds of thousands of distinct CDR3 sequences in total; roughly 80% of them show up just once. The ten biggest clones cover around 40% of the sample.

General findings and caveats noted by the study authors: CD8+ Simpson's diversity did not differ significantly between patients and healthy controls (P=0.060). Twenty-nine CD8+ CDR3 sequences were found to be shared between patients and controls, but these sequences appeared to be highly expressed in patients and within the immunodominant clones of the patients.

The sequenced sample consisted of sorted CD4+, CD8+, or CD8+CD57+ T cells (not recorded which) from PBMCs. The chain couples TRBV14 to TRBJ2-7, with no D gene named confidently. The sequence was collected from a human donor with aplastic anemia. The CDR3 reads CASSGSGGVQYY. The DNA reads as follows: TGTGCCAGCAGTGGGTCAGGCGGCGTGCAGTACTAT.